One T cell receptor (beta chain) is described in this entry. TCRdb used MiXCR to reprocess the RT-PCR reads, holding one entry per CDR3 protein. The sample holds about 160,000 distinct CDR3 sequences; approximately 24% are singletons and the top ten take 25% to 30%. This record comes from a study of patients and donors after allogeneic stem cell transplantation. The CDR3 is made up of 17 amino acids. CDR1 is ENHRY, CDR2 SYGVKD, per germline. Trimming removed 2 bases from V and 5 bases from J; junction bases left unmatched: 7. This chain joins TRBV10-3 and TRBJ2-2, with TRBD2 identical over 11 bases. The TCR originated in a human donor who was either an allogeneic HSCT recipient or a stem cell or donor lymphocyte infusion donor (not recorded which). It is not recorded whose cells these are; they may come from a transplant donor. Sequencing was carried out using blood, either unsorted or a sorted T cell fraction (not recorded which). In nucleotides, the CDR3 is TGTGCCATCAGTGAGATACTAGCGGGAGCCGGAACCGGGGAGCTGTTTTTT. The encoded protein is CAISEILAGAGTGELFF.